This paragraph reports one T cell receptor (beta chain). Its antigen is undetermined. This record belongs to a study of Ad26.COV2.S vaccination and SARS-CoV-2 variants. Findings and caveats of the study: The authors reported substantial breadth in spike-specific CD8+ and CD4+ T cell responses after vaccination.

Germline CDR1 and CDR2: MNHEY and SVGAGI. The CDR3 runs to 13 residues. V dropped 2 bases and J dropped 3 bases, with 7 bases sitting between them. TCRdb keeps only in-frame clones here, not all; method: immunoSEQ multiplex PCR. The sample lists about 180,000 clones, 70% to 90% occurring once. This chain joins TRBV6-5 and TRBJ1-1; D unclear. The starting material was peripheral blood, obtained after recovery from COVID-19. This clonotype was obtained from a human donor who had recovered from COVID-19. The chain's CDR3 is CASSYGSHTEAFF. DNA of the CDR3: TGTGCCAGCAGTTACGGGTCCCACACTGAAGCTTTCTTT.